What follows are 18 T cell receptor beta chains derived from one specimen sequenced in a study of blood T cells in healthy people across ages. Primed by a sample-barcoded 5' primer and a J-beta primer mix, a second PCR proceeded for roughly 7 to 12 cycles. MiXCR, run by TCRdb on the 5' RACE reads, gives a single entry per CDR3 protein. The sample shows about 1,600,000 distinct CDR3 sequences, roughly 40% of them seen only once. Sequenced input: blood. These receptors all come from a woman aged 18-29 years in good health.

The rearrangement links TRBV20-1 to TRBJ1-2; D remains ambiguous. The CDR3 loop spans 10 amino acids. Germline V gene lookup returns CDR1 DFQATT and CDR2 SNEGSKA (reference sequence). Deletions cut 7 bases from V and 4 bases from J, with 7 bases between. DNA for the CDR3: TGCAGTGACGAATTCTATGGCTACACCTTC. It codes for CSDEFYGYTF.

In the case of this clonotype: This may arise from a read error, as a much more abundant clone is one base away. The genes are TRBV7-9 and TRBJ2-7, with 8 bases that match TRBD1. The germline V gene encodes CDR1 SEHNR and CDR2 FQNEAQ (reference sequence). Trimming removed 5 bases from V and 3 bases from J; junction bases left unmatched: 3. The CDR3 runs 13 residues. The CDR3 coding sequence is TGTGCCAGCAGCACGGGACAGGTCTACGAGCAGTACTTC. This codes for CASSTGQVYEQYF.

This clonotype was observed a handful of times. The rearrangement uses TRBV11-2 and TRBJ2-3; possibly TRBD2 for D (5 bases). The CDR3 loop spans 18 amino acids. V was trimmed by 5 bases and J by 0 bases, leaving 21 bases between them. Germline-derived CDR1 and CDR2 are SGHAT and FQNNGV. The CDR3 loop reads CASSAPRGSLSSTDTQYF. Written as DNA, the CDR3 is TGTGCCAGCAGCGCCCCGCGAGGGAGCCTTAGTAGCACAGATACGCAGTATTTT.

V and J are TRBV6-5 and TRBJ1-5, with a tentative D call TRBD1 (5 bases). Per the germline V gene, CDR1 is MNHEY and CDR2 is SVGAGI. V was clipped by 5 bases and J by 5 bases, with 13 bases between them. The CDR3 covers 14 residues. CDR3 sequence: CASSVEGRDQPQHF. The CDR3 DNA follows: TGTGCCAGCAGTGTCGAGGGGAGGGATCAGCCCCAGCATTTT.

The genes are TRBV20-1 and TRBJ1-1; D remains ambiguous. Germline assignment: CDR1 DFQATT and CDR2 SNEGSKA (reference sequence). Trimming left V 1 base short and J 2 bases short, with 11 bases between. The CDR3 is made up of 14 amino acids. The CDR3 spells CSARAGHINTEAFF. CDR3 nucleotide sequence: TGCAGTGCTAGAGCGGGCCACATTAACACTGAAGCTTTCTTT.

The chain links TRBV3-1 to TRBJ2-4; a possible D gene is TRBD2 (6 bases). The J call may be in error: the DNA end matches TRBJ2-7 better. CDR3 length: 14 amino acids. The V gene's germline CDR1 is LGHDT and CDR2 YNNKEL (reference sequence). CDR3 sequence reads: CASSQAGLGYEQYF. In DNA, the CDR3 is TGTGCCAGCAGCCAAGCGGGACTCGGGTACGAGCAGTACTTC.

This clonotype was seen only a few times. The chain combines TRBV24-1 with TRBJ2-1; 10 bases match TRBD2. CDR1 and CDR2 from the germline V gene are KGHDR and SFDVKD. V lost 1 base, J lost 8 bases, and 7 bases stayed unmatched. The CDR3 contains 16 residues. CDR3 protein: CATSDFVASGSYEQFF. In DNA form, the CDR3 reads TGTGCCACCAGTGATTTTGTGGCTAGCGGGAGCTATGAGCAGTTCTTC.

This clonotype was seen more than once but under ten times. The V gene is TRBV25-1, the J gene TRBJ1-1, with unresolved D. The germline gives CDR1 MGHDK, CDR2 SYGVNS. V shed 1 base and J shed 5 bases, with 11 bases lying between them. CDR3 length: 14 amino acids. The DNA of the CDR3 is TGTGCCAGCAGTGAATTCGGGAGGGTAACTGAAGCTTTCTTT. Protein sequence: CASSEFGRVTEAFF. Full variable domain (remainder filled in from reference TRBV25-1 and TRBJ1-1): EADIYQTPRYLVIGTGKKITLECSQTMGHDKMYWYQQDPGMELHLIHYSYGVNSTEKGDLSSESTVSRIRTEHFPLTLESARPSHTSQYLCASSEFGRVTEAFFGQGTRLTVV.

This clonotype showed up many times. The chain joins TRBV29-1 to TRBJ2-3; D possibly matches TRBD1 or TRBD2 (6 bases each). Trimming removed 6 bases from V and 1 base from J, with 17 bases in between. CDR3 size: 15 residues. From germline, CDR1 is SQVTM and CDR2 ANQGSEA. The CDR3, as DNA: TGCAGCGTCCCTAAGGGGGAGGTTGGCACAGATACGCAGTATTTT. This translates into CSVPKGEVGTDTQYF.

The chain recombines TRBV14 with TRBJ2-7; TRBD1 might be the D (6 bases). The CDR3 loop spans 19 amino acids. Between the trimmed V and J ends, which lost 2 bases and 4 bases, there was a span of 27 bases. Germline V CDR1 and CDR2: SGHDN, FVKESK. CDR3 region: CASSQSRTETAQDFYEQYF. CDR3 nucleotides: TGTGCCAGCAGCCAATCGCGGACAGAGACGGCGCAGGATTTTTACGAGCAGTACTTC. Full variable domain (rest looked up from reference TRBV14 and TRBJ2-7): EAGVTQFPSHSVIEKGQTVTLRCDPISGHDNLYWYRRVMGKEIKFLLHFVKESKQDESGMPNNRFLAERTGGTYSTLKVQPAELEDSGVYFCASSQSRTETAQDFYEQYFGPGTRLTVT.

This clonotype turned up a few times. This chain connects TRBV27 to TRBJ2-3; perhaps TRBD2 as D (7 bases). The CDR3 consists of 13 residues. Deletions cut 5 bases from V and 13 bases from J, with 19 bases between. Germline assignment: CDR1 MNHEY and CDR2 SMNVEV (reference sequence). The CDR3 spells CASSPPAGAREYF. In nucleotides, the CDR3 is TGTGCCAGCAGTCCCCCTGCGGGGGCTCGGGAGTATTTT.

This chain joins TRBV2 and TRBJ1-1; D perhaps matches TRBD1 (6 bases). Per germline, CDR1 SNHLY and CDR2 FYNNEI. Trimming removed 6 bases from V and 7 bases from J, with 15 bases in between. The CDR3 sequence is 13 residues long. As DNA, the CDR3 is TGTGCCAGCAGGGTCCAGGGGTCTGGTGAAGCTTTCTTT. Translation gives CASRVQGSGEAFF.

The V call is TRBV20-1, the J call TRBJ1-5, with D tentatively TRBD1 (5 bases). V was clipped by 2 bases and J by 0 bases, with 8 bases between them. This CDR3 contains 14 residues. Germline assignment: CDR1 DFQATT and CDR2 SNEGSKA (reference sequence). DNA of the CDR3: TGCAGTGCTAGATCAGGGAGTAGCAATCAGCCCCAGCATTTT. This translates into CSARSGSSNQPQHF.

This clonotype was counted only a few times. The V gene is TRBV6-1, the J gene TRBJ1-1, with 8 bases identical to TRBD1. The CDR3 totals 12 residues. The V gene's germline CDR1 is MNHNS and CDR2 SASEGT. Trimming took 5 bases from V and 6 from J; bases not matched to a gene: 2. The CDR3 here is CASSPGGPEAFF. The CDR3 region has the DNA TGTGCCAGCAGTCCAGGGGGCCCTGAAGCTTTCTTT.

This clonotype was seen a few times. The rearrangement joins TRBV20-1 to TRBJ2-3, with D hard to call. V shed 0 bases and J shed 2 bases, with 9 bases lying between them. The CDR3 totals 14 residues. The germline V gene has CDR1 DFQATT and CDR2 SNEGSKA (reference sequence). The CDR3: CSAREVSYTDTQYF. The CDR3 nucleotides read TGCAGTGCTAGAGAGGTCTCCTACACAGATACGCAGTATTTT.

The V gene is TRBV12-5, the J gene TRBJ2-5, with TRBD1 matching over 8 bases. In germline, CDR1 is LGHNT, CDR2 FRNRAP. With V trimmed by 6 bases and J by 5 bases, 20 bases remained unmatched. The CDR3 loop spans 18 amino acids. CDR3 region: CASGPRSTRTGLRETQYF. The DNA for the CDR3 is TGTGCTAGTGGCCCCAGGTCGACTCGGACAGGGCTACGGGAGACCCAGTACTTC.

The chain is built from TRBV24-1 and TRBJ2-1; tentative D call: TRBD2 (5 bases). Trimming stripped 4 bases from V and 6 bases from J, with 15 bases between. The CDR3 is 15 amino acids. The germline V gene has CDR1 KGHDR and CDR2 SFDVKD. The CDR3 region has the DNA TGTGCCACCAGTGACCCGGACTCCTTGGGCAATGAGCAGTTCTTC. Protein sequence: CATSDPDSLGNEQFF.

This chain links TRBV7-7 with TRBJ2-7; a possible D gene is TRBD2 (6 bases). CDR1 and CDR2 from the germline V gene are SSHAT and FNYEAQ (reference sequence). The V gene lost 5 bases and the J gene lost 3 bases, with 14 bases spanning the gap. The CDR3 runs 14 residues. The CDR3 nucleotides are TGTGCCAGCAGCCTAAACTCCGGGGGCTACGAGCAGTACTTC. Translation gives CASSLNSGGYEQYF.